The clone carrying this T cell receptor (beta chain) was seen repeatedly, ten times or more. Its antigen is not identified. Germline CDR1 MNHNS, CDR2 SASEGT. This CDR3 has 12 amino acids. Trimming removed 1 base at V and 10 bases at J, with 9 bases between. Primers included in the PCR were 60 Vbeta and 13 Jbeta primers. Repertoires were generated with immunoSEQ multiplex PCR, while TCRdb's copy carries only in-frame clones and drops some. The table shows about 43,000 clones, with roughly 51% occurring only once. The source of the sample is a study of cytomegalovirus exposure and HLA in healthy donors. Whole-study findings and limits: Several of the most significant clusters were apparently associated with common viral pathogens in a later analysis. It is likely that the observed cluster of highly shared sequence variants was a sequencing artifact.

The chain carries TRBV6-1 and TRBJ2-3; tentative D call: TRBD1 (5 bases). Sequencing input: PBMCs. This receptor was identified in a man between 60 and 70 years old in good health and CMV-seronegative. The CDR3 loop is CASSEGQFAQYF. The CDR3 nucleotides read TGTGCCAGCAGTGAAGGACAGTTTGCGCAGTATTTT.